The 5 T cell receptor beta chains reported below all come from one sample, sequenced in a study of T cells in Graves' hyperthyroidism and ophthalmopathy. RNA transcripts gave rise to amplified TCR beta CDR3 regions. During a first-round RT-PCR of the TCR CDR3, the HTBI primer set was used. Via MiXCR, TCRdb re-called the multiplex PCR reads, giving one row per CDR3 protein. The profile shows about 600,000 distinct CDR3 sequences, around 16% of them singletons. What was sequenced was blood. These receptors all stem from a woman in her 40s with Graves' ophthalmopathy.

This clonotype was seen more than once but under ten times. The rearrangement joins TRBV6-4 to TRBJ1-6; D unresolved. Looked up from germline, CDR1 is MRHNA and CDR2 is SNTAGT. The CDR3 loop spans 14 amino acids. Trimming stripped 7 bases from V and 4 bases from J, with 11 bases between. CDR3 region: CASNWMGYNSPLHF. The CDR3 DNA reads TGTGCCAGCAATTGGATGGGGTATAATTCACCCCTCCACTTT.

This clonotype was seen only a few times. This chain joins TRBV18 and TRBJ1-1; a possible D gene is TRBD1 (6 bases). The CDR3 is 14 amino acids. Germline values: CDR1 KGHSH, CDR2 LQKENI. V gave up 6 bases and J gave up 4 bases, with 15 bases separating them. The CDR3: CASSRATGSTEAFF. In nucleotides, the CDR3 is TGTGCCAGCTCGCGCGCCACAGGGAGCACTGAAGCTTTCTTT.

The table lists this clonotype with many counts. The V and J genes are TRBV29-1 and TRBJ1-1; no clear D gene. The V end lost 5 bases, the J end lost 4 bases, and 8 bases lay between the germline ends. This CDR3 contains 11 residues. Germline loops: CDR1 SQVTM, CDR2 ANQGSEA. CDR3 loop: CSVRKGTEAFF. The DNA for the CDR3 is TGCAGCGTTAGGAAGGGCACTGAAGCTTTCTTT.

This clonotype came up many times. CDR3 residues: CASSPIRGGLNTEAFF. CDR3 nucleotides: TGTGCCAGCAGCCCGATCAGGGGGGGGTTGAACACTGAAGCTTTCTTT. The chain joins TRBV3-1 to TRBJ1-1; 7 bases agree with TRBD1. The germline gives CDR1 LGHDT, CDR2 YNNKEL (reference sequence). Trimming took 4 bases from V and 0 from J; bases not matched to a gene: 8. This CDR3 contains 16 residues.

As regards this clonotype: One base away lies a much larger clone, so this may be a sequencing read error. The chain has TRBV27 and TRBJ2-1; D perhaps matches TRBD1 (5 bases). Germline assignment: CDR1 MNHEY and CDR2 SMNVEV (reference sequence). There are 14 residues in the CDR3. V dropped 3 bases and J dropped 9 bases, with 15 bases sitting between them. The CDR3 region is CASSFGQGGSEQFF. Written as DNA, the CDR3 is TGTGCCAGCAGTTTCGGGCAGGGTGGTAGTGAGCAGTTCTTC.